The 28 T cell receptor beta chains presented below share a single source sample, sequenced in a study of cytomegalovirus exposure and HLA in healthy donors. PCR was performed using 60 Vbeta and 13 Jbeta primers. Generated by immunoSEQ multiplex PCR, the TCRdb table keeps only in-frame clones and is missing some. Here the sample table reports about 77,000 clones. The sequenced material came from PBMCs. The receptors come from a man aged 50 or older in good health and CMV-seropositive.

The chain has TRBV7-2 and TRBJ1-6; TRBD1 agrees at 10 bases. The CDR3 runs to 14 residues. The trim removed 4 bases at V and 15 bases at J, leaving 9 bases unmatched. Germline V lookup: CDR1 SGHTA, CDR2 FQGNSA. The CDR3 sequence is CASSSQGQGTILHF. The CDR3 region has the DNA TGTGCCAGCAGCTCGCAGGGACAGGGGACCATCCTCCACTTT.

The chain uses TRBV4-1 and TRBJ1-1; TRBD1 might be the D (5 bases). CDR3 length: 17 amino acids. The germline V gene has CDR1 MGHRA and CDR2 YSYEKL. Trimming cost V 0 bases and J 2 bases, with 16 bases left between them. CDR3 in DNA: TGCGCCAGCAGCCAAGAGGGGATAGGGGTGCTTAACACTGAAGCTTTCTTT. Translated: CASSQEGIGVLNTEAFF.

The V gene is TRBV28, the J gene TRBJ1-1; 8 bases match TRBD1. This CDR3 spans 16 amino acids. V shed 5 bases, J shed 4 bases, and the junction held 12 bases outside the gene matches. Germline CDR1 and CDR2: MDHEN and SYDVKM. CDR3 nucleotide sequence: TGTGCCAGCAGTAACGACAGGGGCAGAGGTGGCACTGAAGCTTTCTTT. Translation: CASSNDRGRGGTEAFF.

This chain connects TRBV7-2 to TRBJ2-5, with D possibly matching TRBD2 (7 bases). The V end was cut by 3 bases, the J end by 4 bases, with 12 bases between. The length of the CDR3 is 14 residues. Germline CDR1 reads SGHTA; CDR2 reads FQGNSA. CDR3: CASSLGGAAETQYF. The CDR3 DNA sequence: TGTGCCAGCAGCTTGGGGGGGGCAGCAGAGACCCAGTACTTC.

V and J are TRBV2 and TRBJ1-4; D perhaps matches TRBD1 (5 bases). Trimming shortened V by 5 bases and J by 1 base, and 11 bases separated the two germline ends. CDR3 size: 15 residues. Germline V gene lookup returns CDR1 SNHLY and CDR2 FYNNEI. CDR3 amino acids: CASSTPGVTNEKLFF. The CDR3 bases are TGTGCCAGCAGTACTCCGGGGGTAACTAATGAAAAACTGTTTTTT.

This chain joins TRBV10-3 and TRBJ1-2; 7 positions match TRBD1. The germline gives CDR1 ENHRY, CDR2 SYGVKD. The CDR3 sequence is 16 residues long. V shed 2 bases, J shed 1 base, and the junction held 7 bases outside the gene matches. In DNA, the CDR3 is TGTGCCATCAGTGAGGGTTTGGGACAGATTAACTATGGCTACACCTTC. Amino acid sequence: CAISEGLGQINYGYTF.

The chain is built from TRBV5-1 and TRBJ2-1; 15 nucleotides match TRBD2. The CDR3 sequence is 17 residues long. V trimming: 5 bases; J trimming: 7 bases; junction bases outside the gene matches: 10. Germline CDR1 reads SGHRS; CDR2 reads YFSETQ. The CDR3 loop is CASSPISGTSGRNEQFF. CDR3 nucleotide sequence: TGCGCCAGCAGTCCAATTTCCGGGACTAGCGGGAGGAATGAGCAGTTCTTC.

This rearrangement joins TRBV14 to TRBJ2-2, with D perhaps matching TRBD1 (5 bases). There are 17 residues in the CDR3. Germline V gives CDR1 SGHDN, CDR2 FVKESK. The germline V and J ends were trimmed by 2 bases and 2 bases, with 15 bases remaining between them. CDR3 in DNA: TGTGCCAGCAGCCAACCTTTGACAGCCCAAAACACCGGGGAGCTGTTTTTT. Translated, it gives CASSQPLTAQNTGELFF. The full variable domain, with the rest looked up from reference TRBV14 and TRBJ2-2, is EAGVTQFPSHSVIEKGQTVTLRCDPISGHDNLYWYRRVMGKEIKFLLHFVKESKQDESGMPNNRFLAERTGGTYSTLKVQPAELEDSGVYFCASSQPLTAQNTGELFFGEGSRLTVL.

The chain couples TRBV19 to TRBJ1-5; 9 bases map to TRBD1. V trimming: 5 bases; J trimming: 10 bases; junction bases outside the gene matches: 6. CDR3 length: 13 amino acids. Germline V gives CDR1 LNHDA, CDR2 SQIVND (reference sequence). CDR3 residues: CASSQRTGEPQHF. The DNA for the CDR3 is TGTGCCAGTAGTCAAAGGACAGGGGAACCCCAGCATTTT.

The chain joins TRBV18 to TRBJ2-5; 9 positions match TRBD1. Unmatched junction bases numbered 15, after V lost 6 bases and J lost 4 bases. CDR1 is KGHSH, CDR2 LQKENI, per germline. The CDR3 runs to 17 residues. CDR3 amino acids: CASSPSTGGVVGETQYF. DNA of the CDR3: TGTGCCAGCTCTCCTTCGACAGGGGGTGTGGTAGGAGAGACCCAGTACTTC. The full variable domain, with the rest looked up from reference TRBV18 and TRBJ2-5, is NAGVMQNPRHLVRRRGQEARLRCSPMKGHSHVYWYRQLPEEGLKFMVYLQKENIIDESGMPKERFSAEFPKEGPSILRIQQVVRGDSAAYFCASSPSTGGVVGETQYFGPGTRLLVL.

The CDR3 loop reads CASSVAPEDTEAFF. In DNA, the CDR3 is TGTGCCAGCAGCGTAGCTCCGGAGGACACTGAAGCTTTCTTT. The chain couples TRBV9 to TRBJ1-1; D remains unclear. Germline V lookup: CDR1 SGDLS, CDR2 YYNGEE. V lost 0 bases and J 3 bases, leaving 9 bases between the germline ends. The CDR3 spans 14 residues.

The CDR3 loop reads CASSQDAGGLADTQYF. In DNA, the CDR3 is TGCGCCAGCAGCCAAGATGCGGGAGGGCTCGCAGATACGCAGTATTTT. The rearrangement uses TRBV4-1 and TRBJ2-3; TRBD2 agrees at 9 bases. V lost 0 bases, J lost 4 bases, and 5 bases stayed unmatched. The CDR3 sequence is 16 residues long. CDR1 MGHRA and CDR2 YSYEKL come from the germline V gene.

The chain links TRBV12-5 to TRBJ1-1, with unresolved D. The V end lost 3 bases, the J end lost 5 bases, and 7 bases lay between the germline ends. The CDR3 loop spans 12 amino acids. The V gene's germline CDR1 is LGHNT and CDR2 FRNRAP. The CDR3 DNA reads TGTGCTAGTGGTTTTGCGGTGACTGAAGCTTTCTTT. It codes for CASGFAVTEAFF.

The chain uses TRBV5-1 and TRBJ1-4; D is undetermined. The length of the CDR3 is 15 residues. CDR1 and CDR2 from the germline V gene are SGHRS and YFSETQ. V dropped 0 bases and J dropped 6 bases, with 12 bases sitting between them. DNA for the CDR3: TGCGCCAGCAGCTTGGAGGTGCGGGTTTATGAAAAACTGTTTTTT. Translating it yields CASSLEVRVYEKLFF.

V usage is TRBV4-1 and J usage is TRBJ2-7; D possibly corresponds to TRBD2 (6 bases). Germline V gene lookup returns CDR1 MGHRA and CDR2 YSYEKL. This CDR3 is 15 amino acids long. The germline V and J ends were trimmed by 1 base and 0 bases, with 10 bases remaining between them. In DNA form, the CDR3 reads TGCGCCAGCAGCCAAGCGGGACTGCCCTCCTACGAGCAGTACTTC. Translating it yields CASSQAGLPSYEQYF.

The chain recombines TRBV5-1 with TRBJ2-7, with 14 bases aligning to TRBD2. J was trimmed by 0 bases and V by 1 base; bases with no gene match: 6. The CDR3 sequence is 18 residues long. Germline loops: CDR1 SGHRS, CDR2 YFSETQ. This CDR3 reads CASSLMTSGRGNSYEQYF. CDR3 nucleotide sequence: TGCGCCAGCAGCTTGATGACTAGCGGGAGGGGGAACTCCTACGAGCAGTACTTC.

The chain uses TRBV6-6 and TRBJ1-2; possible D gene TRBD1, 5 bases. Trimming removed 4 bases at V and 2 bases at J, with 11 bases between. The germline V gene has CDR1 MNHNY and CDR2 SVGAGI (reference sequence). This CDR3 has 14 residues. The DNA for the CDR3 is TGTGCCAGCAGTTTGAGCAGGGCGAACTATGGCTACACCTTC. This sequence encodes CASSLSRANYGYTF.

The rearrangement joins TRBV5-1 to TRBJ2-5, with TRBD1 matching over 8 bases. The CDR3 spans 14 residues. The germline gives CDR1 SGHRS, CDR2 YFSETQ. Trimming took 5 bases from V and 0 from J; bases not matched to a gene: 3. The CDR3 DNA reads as TGCGCCAGCAGAACGACAGGGGACCAAGAGACCCAGTACTTC. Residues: CASRTTGDQETQYF.

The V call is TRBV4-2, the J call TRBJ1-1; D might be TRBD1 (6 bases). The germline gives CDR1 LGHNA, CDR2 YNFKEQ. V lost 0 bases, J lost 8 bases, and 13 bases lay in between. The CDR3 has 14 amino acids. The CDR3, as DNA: TGTGCCAGCAGCCAAGATAGGGGAGGGGGAGAAGCTTTCTTT. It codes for CASSQDRGGGEAFF.

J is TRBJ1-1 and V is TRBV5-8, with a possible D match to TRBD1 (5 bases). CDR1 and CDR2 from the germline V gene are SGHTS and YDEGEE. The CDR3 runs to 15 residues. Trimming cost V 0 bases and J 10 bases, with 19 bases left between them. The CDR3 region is CASSLEGPRGLGAFF. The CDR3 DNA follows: TGTGCCAGCAGCTTGGAAGGTCCCCGGGGGTTGGGAGCTTTCTTT. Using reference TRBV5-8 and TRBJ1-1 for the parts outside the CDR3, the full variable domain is EAGVTQSPTHLIKTRGQQATLRCSPISGHTSVYWYQQALGLGLQFLLWYDEGEERNRGNFPPRFSGRQFPNYSSELNVNALELEDSALYLCASSLEGPRGLGAFFGQGTRLTVV.

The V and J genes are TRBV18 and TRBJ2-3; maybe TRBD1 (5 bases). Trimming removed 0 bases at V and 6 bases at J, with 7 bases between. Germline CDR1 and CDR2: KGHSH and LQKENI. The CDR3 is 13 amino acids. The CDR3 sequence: CASSPPPGDTQYF. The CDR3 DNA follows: TGTGCCAGCTCACCACCACCAGGGGATACGCAGTATTTT.

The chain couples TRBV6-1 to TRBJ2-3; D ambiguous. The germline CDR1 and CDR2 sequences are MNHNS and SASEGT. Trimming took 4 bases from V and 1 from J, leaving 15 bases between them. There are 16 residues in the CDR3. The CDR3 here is CASSGDVSKGTDTQYF. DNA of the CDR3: TGTGCCAGCAGTGGAGACGTTAGCAAAGGCACAGATACGCAGTATTTT.

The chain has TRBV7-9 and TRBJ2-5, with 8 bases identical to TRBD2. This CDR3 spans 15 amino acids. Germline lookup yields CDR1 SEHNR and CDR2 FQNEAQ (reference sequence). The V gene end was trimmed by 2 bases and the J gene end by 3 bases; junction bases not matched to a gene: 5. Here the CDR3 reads CASSLIPAGEETQYF. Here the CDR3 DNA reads TGTGCCAGCAGCTTAATTCCAGCGGGAGAAGAGACCCAGTACTTC.

This CDR3 reads CASSAQPTGIGRAGYTF. The CDR3 nucleotides read TGCGCCAGCAGCGCCCAACCGACAGGGATTGGCCGTGCTGGCTACACCTTC. The chain joins TRBV5-1 to TRBJ1-2; 7 positions match TRBD1. The CDR3 extends over 17 amino acids. The junction had 19 bases not matched to a gene; V was cut back by 4 bases and J by 7 bases. Germline V lookup: CDR1 SGHRS, CDR2 YFSETQ.

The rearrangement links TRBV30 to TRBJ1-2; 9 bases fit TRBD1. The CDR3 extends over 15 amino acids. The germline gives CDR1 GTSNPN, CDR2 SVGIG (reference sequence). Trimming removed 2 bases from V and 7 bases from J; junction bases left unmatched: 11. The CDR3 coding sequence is TGTGCCTGGAGTCCCACCGGGACAGGGACCATTGGCTACACCTTC. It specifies CAWSPTGTGTIGYTF.

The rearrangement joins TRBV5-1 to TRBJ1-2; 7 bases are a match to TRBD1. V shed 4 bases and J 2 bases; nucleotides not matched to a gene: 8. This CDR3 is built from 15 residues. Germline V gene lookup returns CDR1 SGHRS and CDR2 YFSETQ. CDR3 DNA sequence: TGCGCCAGCAGCATCGGGACAGTACAAAACTATGGCTACACCTTC. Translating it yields CASSIGTVQNYGYTF.

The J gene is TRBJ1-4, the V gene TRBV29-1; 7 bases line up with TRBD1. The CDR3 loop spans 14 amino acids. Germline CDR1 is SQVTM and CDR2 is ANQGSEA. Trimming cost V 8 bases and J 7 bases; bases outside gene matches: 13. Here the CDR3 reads CSSIFPGGGEKLFF. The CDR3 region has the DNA TGCAGCTCAATCTTCCCAGGGGGAGGTGAAAAACTGTTTTTT.

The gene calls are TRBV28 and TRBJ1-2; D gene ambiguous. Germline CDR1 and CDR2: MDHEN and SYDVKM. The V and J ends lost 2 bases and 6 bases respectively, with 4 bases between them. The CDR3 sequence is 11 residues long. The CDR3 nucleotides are TGTGCCAGCAGTTTACGGGATGGCTACACCTTC. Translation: CASSLRDGYTF.